The 21 T cell receptor beta chains in this list originate from one sample, sequenced in a study of blood T cell repertoires in COVID-19. Only in-frame clones appear in the TCRdb table, and some are missing; sequencing was by immunoSEQ multiplex PCR. The data show 350,000 to 450,000 clones, over 80% seen once. Sequences were obtained from PBMCs or T cells enriched from blood (not recorded which). Source of these receptors: a woman aged 45-65 years who had recovered from COVID-19.

V and J are TRBV7-6 and TRBJ1-5, with 7 bases lining up with TRBD1. V lost 5 bases to trimming and J lost 3 bases; unmatched junction nucleotides: 10. This CDR3 contains 16 residues. Germline CDR1 and CDR2: SGHVS and FNYEAQ. The CDR3 nucleotides read TGTGCCAGCAGCCCATGGACGGGACAGCACAATCAGCCCCAGCATTTT. Its protein product is CASSPWTGQHNQPQHF.

This clone was counted once. This chain joins TRBV2 and TRBJ1-2; D is perhaps TRBD1 (6 bases). The CDR3 is made up of 14 amino acids. The germline V and J ends were trimmed by 2 bases and 8 bases, with 15 bases remaining between them. Per the germline V gene, CDR1 is SNHLY and CDR2 is FYNNEI. CDR3 nucleotide sequence: TGTGCCAGCAGTGAATTTAGGGCAGGGGTCGGCTACACCTTC. It encodes CASSEFRAGVGYTF.

V and J are TRBV19 and TRBJ2-1, with 16 bases aligning to TRBD2. From germline, CDR1 is LNHDA and CDR2 SQIVND (reference sequence). CDR3 length: 18 residues. Unmatched junction bases numbered 12, after V lost 10 bases and J lost 3 bases. The CDR3 region has the DNA TGTGCCACGGGACTAGCGGGAGGGTTAATACCAATCTACAATGAGCAGTTCTTC. It encodes CATGLAGGLIPIYNEQFF.

This sequence joins TRBV19 and TRBJ2-7; the match to TRBD2 covers 7 bases. The CDR3 sequence is 15 residues long. V trimming: 9 bases; J trimming: 2 bases; junction bases outside the gene matches: 13. The germline gives CDR1 LNHDA, CDR2 SQIVND (reference sequence). CDR3 residues: CASRLRGTIPYEQYF. The DNA of the CDR3 is TGTGCCAGCAGATTACGGGGGACTATCCCCTACGAGCAGTACTTC.

This clone appeared a single time. The V call is TRBV15, the J call TRBJ1-5; D possibly corresponds to TRBD1 (6 bases). The CDR3 is made up of 17 amino acids. Germline V CDR1 and CDR2: LNHNV, YYDKDF (reference sequence). V dropped 5 bases and J dropped 7 bases, with 24 bases sitting between them. Here the CDR3 reads CATSLLSRGLLGQPQHF. CDR3 coding DNA: TGTGCCACCAGCCTTCTCTCCAGGGGTTTACTCGGGCAGCCCCAGCATTTT.

With regard to this clone: A much larger clone is a single base away; this may be a read error. The J gene is TRBJ1-1, the V gene TRBV7-9, with D tentatively TRBD1 (5 bases). From germline, CDR1 is SEHNR and CDR2 FQNEAQ (reference sequence). Between the trimmed V and J ends, which lost 4 bases and 0 bases, there was a span of 6 bases. This CDR3 is 13 amino acids long. The CDR3 spells CASSSTVNTEAFF. CDR3 coding DNA: TGTGCCAGCAGCTCGACAGTGAACACTGAAGCTTTCTTT.

V and J are TRBV7-9 and TRBJ1-1; weak D call: TRBD1 (6 bases). The V and J ends lost 5 bases and 4 bases respectively, with 14 bases between them. Germline CDR1 SEHNR, CDR2 FQNEAQ (reference sequence). The CDR3 is 14 residues long. The CDR3 protein is CASSPTGMGTEAFF. The CDR3 DNA sequence: TGTGCCAGCAGCCCAACAGGGATGGGCACTGAAGCTTTCTTT.

The V call is TRBV24-1, the J call TRBJ1-4, with D possibly matching TRBD1 (6 bases). V was shortened by 3 bases and J by 5 bases, with 15 bases between the two germline ends. The germline V gene encodes CDR1 KGHDR and CDR2 SFDVKD. This CDR3 has 16 amino acids. CDR3 loop: CATSDRSTGGNEKLFF. As DNA, the CDR3 is TGTGCCACCAGTGATCGGTCGACAGGAGGAAATGAAAAACTGTTTTTT.

This chain's CDR3 is CASSDGTGATEAFF. DNA for the CDR3: TGTGCCAGCAGTGATGGGACAGGGGCCACTGAAGCTTTCTTT. This chain connects TRBV6-4 to TRBJ1-1; TRBD1 aligns across 10 bases. The length of the CDR3 is 14 residues. Looked up from germline, CDR1 is MRHNA and CDR2 is SNTAGT. V gave up 3 bases and J gave up 4 bases; unmatched junction bases: 2.

This clone is a singleton in its sample. The genes are TRBV5-4 and TRBJ2-7, with TRBD1 as a possible D gene (6 bases). The CDR3 totals 14 residues. Trimming took 4 bases from V and 2 from J, leaving 13 bases between them. Germline CDR1 reads SGHNT; CDR2 reads YYREEE (reference sequence). The CDR3 bases are TGTGCCAGCAGCCTTGGGGGACACACCTACGAGCAGTACTTC. Amino acid sequence: CASSLGGHTYEQYF.

This sequence joins TRBV3-1 (or the pseudogene TRBV3-2) and TRBJ2-1; 7 nucleotides match TRBD1. The CDR3 runs to 14 residues. With 4 bases clipped from V and 7 bases from J, the junction kept 7 bases outside the gene matches. The germline CDR1 and CDR2 sequences are LGHDT and YNNKEL (reference sequence). The CDR3 DNA follows: TGTGCCAGCAGCCCGTCGACAGGGAGAAATGAGCAGTTCTTC. Its translation: CASSPSTGRNEQFF.

The table lists this clone with a few counts. The J gene is TRBJ2-1, the V gene TRBV6-5; 7 bases are shared with TRBD1. The CDR3 is made up of 15 amino acids. V lost 4 bases, J lost 9 bases, and 12 bases stayed unmatched. CDR1 MNHEY and CDR2 SVGAGI come from the germline V gene. The CDR3 DNA sequence: TGTGCCAGCAGTTCCCCAACAGGGGATGGGGGTGAGCAGTTCTTC. Protein product: CASSSPTGDGGEQFF.

The chain carries TRBV28 and TRBJ2-2; D might be TRBD1 (6 bases). This CDR3 region has 14 residues. Germline V lookup: CDR1 MDHEN, CDR2 SYDVKM. Deletions cut 6 bases from V and 5 bases from J, with 13 bases between. The CDR3 coding sequence is TGTGCCAGCAGACAGGGTTTGAGGACCGGGGAGCTGTTTTTT. This codes for CASRQGLRTGELFF.

This clone was observed a handful of times. This chain uses TRBV24-1 with TRBJ1-2, with D perhaps TRBD1 (6 bases). Germline lookup yields CDR1 KGHDR and CDR2 SFDVKD. This CDR3 is built from 18 residues. V was trimmed by 3 bases and J by 5 bases, leaving 24 bases between them. The chain's CDR3 is CATSDTYGTLSGTYGYTF. Here the CDR3 DNA reads TGTGCCACCAGTGATACGTACGGGACCCTAAGCGGGACATATGGCTACACCTTC.

V is TRBV5-1 and J is TRBJ2-2; 7 nucleotides agree with TRBD1. This CDR3 has 20 amino acids. CDR1 and CDR2 (germline): SGHRS, YFSETQ. The junction had 18 bases not matched to a gene; V was cut back by 3 bases and J by 1 base. CDR3 region: CASSSKRSEGQQRNTGELFF. The CDR3 DNA is TGCGCCAGCAGCTCTAAACGATCCGAGGGACAGCAAAGGAACACCGGGGAGCTGTTTTTT.

This sequence joins TRBV4-2 and TRBJ1-5, with D hard to call. Trimming stripped 1 base from V and 3 bases from J, with 13 bases between. CDR3 size: 16 residues. Germline CDR1 is LGHNA and CDR2 is YNFKEQ. This CDR3 is CASSQVLGSDNQPQHF. The CDR3 DNA sequence: TGTGCCAGCAGCCAAGTATTGGGCAGTGACAATCAGCCCCAGCATTTT.

J is TRBJ1-2 and V is TRBV5-1; the D gene is possibly TRBD1 (6 bases). Germline V gene lookup returns CDR1 SGHRS and CDR2 YFSETQ. The CDR3 has 15 residues. Trimming stripped 3 bases from V and 4 bases from J, with 16 bases between. CDR3 in DNA: TGCGCCAGCAGCTCGGGGCACAGGGACGTCTATGGCTACACCTTC. Its translation is CASSSGHRDVYGYTF.

This chain links TRBV5-1 with TRBJ2-1; TRBD2 matches at 9 bases. V shed 2 bases, J shed 0 bases, and the junction held 12 bases outside the gene matches. This CDR3 region has 19 residues. The germline gives CDR1 SGHRS, CDR2 YFSETQ. The CDR3, as DNA: TGCGCCAGCAGCTTAGGCCCCCCGACTAGCGGATTCTCCTACAATGAGCAGTTCTTC. This encodes CASSLGPPTSGFSYNEQFF.

In its sample, this clone was seen many times. The same CDR3 is also encoded by other DNA sequences in this sample. The rearrangement links TRBV19 to TRBJ2-2, with 8 bases identical to TRBD1. CDR3 length: 15 amino acids. Germline V lookup: CDR1 LNHDA, CDR2 SQIVND (reference sequence). With V trimmed by 5 bases and J by 1 base, 3 bases remained unmatched. As DNA, the CDR3 is TGTGCCAGTAGTCACGGGACAGGGAACACCGGGGAGCTGTTTTTT. Its protein is CASSHGTGNTGELFF. The whole variable domain, filled in from reference TRBV19 and TRBJ2-2, reads DGGITQSPKYLFRKEGQNVTLSCEQNLNHDAMYWYRQDPGQGLRLIYYSQIVNDFQKGDIAEGYSVSREKKESFPLTVTSAQKNPTAFYLCASSHGTGNTGELFFGEGSRLTVL.

The chain joins TRBV13 to TRBJ2-3; the match to TRBD1 covers 9 bases. Unmatched junction bases numbered 11, after V lost 3 bases and J lost 10 bases. CDR3 length equals 15 residues. Germline values: CDR1 PRHDT, CDR2 FYEKMQ (reference sequence). Written as DNA, the CDR3 is TGTGCCAGCAGCTTGGGACAGGGAAGGTCAATCGCGCAGTATTTT. Translation gives CASSLGQGRSIAQYF.

This chain uses TRBV6-5 with TRBJ1-6; possibly TRBD1 for D (5 bases). Trimming took off 2 bases at V and 8 bases at J, with 10 bases between the two ends. The CDR3 is 14 amino acids. Germline assignment: CDR1 MNHEY and CDR2 SVGAGI. The CDR3 here is CASSYQAGHSPLHF. The DNA for the CDR3 is TGTGCCAGCAGTTACCAGGCAGGGCATTCACCCCTCCACTTT.